The clone carrying this T cell receptor beta chain came up a few times. The source of the sample is a study of blood T cells in healthy people across ages. CDR3 length equals 15 residues. CDR1 and CDR2 (germline): SGHKS, YYEKEE (reference sequence). V shed 0 bases and J 4 bases; nucleotides not matched to a gene: 4. The use of a sample-barcoded 5' primer and a J-beta primer mix characterized a second PCR of about 6 to 11 cycles. MiXCR, run by TCRdb on the 5' RACE reads, gives a single entry per CDR3 protein. The sample carries approximately 960,000 distinct CDR3 sequences, almost 30% recorded once. The sample was also linked to a second study, of T cells of mothers and their children. That work states: For the second PCR, the M1S primer put in sample barcodes and 2-4 random nucleotides. Related mother-child pairs shared marginally more repertoire than unrelated pairs, though not significantly.

The sample comprised blood. The TCR comes from a woman aged 40 to 55 in good health. The chain couples TRBV5-5 to TRBJ2-1, with 7 bases aligning to TRBD2. The CDR3 loop reads CASSLGASGYNEQFF. CDR3 coding DNA: TGTGCCAGCAGCTTGGGGGCTAGCGGTTACAATGAGCAGTTCTTC.